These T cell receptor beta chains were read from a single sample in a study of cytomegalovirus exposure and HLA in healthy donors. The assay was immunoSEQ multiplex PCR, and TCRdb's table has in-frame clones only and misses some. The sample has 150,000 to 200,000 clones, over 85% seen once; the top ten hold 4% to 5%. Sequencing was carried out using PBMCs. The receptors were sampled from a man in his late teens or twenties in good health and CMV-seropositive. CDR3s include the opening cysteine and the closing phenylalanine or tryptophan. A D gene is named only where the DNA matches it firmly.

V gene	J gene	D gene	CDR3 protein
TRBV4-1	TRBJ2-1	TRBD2	CASSHQTSGRWNEQFF
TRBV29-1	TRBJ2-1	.	CSVGGYSYNEQFF
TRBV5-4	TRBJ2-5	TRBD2	CASSLAPTTSGKETQYF
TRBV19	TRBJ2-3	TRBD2	CASSTTSGSWADTQYF
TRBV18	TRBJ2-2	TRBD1	CASSFRTGHTGELFF
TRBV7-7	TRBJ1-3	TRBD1	CASRFVYSDRSGNTIYF
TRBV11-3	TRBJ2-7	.	CASSLVRWTDSSSYEQYF
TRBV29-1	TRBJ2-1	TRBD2	CSVENVLAGGVPRKFF
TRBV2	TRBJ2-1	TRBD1	CASSESPGQGHNEQFF
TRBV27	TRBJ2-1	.	CASSLLGEANEQFF
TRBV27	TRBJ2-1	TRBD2	CASSLTSGNEQFF
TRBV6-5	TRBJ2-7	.	CASSYSPGTDYEQYF
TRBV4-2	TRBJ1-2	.	CASSPDPTGYGYTF
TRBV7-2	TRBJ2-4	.	CASSLGGIAETQNIQYF
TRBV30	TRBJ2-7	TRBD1	CAWSVLGRGSSYEQYF
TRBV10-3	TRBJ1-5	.	CAISPQGDNQPQHF
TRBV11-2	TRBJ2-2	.	CASSLDRTAGELFF
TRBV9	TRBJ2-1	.	CASSVEAGEQFF
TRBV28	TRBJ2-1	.	CASRSHNEQFF
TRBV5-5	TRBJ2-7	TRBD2	CASSTDSGWGYYEQYF
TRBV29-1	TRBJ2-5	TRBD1	CSVEESGTGVHHF
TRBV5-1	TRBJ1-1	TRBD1	CASSLTGEMSEAFF
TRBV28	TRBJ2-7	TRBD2	CASSFQLAGTPLYEQYF
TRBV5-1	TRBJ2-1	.	CASSLVGGSNNEQFF
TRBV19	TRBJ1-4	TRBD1	CASRQGNNEKLFF
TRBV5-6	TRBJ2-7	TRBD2	CASSQGGPYEQYF
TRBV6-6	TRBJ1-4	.	CASSYSMATANEKLFF
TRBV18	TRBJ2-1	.	CASSPKDPRSYNEQFF
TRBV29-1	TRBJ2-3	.	CSVDPPSTDTQYF
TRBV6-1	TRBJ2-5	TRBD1	CASSVRQGLLETQYF
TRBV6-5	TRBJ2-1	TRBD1	CASGQGSYNEQFF
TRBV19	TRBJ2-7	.	CASSTRDPTYEQYF
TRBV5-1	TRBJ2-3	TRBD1	CASSPDDRAGTDTQYF
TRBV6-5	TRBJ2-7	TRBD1	CASTSGTGVNYEQYF
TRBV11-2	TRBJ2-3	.	CASSPRAGIGDTQYF
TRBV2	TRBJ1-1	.	CASSVNPRVIPEAFF
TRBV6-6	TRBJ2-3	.	CASSGLGGPSTDTQYF
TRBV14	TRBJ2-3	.	CASSQGTTEGDTQYF
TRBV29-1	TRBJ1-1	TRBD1	CSGWDRGLNTEAFF
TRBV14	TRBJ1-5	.	CASSQTTDTDSNQPQHF
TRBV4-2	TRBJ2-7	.	CASSPAGEREQYF
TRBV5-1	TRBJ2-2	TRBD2	CASSWTSANTGELFF
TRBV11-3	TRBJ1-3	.	CASSLKPYSGNTIYF
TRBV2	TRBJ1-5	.	CASSDGQGNQPQHF
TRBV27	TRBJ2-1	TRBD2	CASSLLASGLRRGYNEQFF
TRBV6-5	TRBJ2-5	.	CASSYRTAQETQYF
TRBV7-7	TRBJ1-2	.	CASSSVGRGSSYGYTF
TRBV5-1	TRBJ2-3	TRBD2	CASSFAGGSGDTQYF
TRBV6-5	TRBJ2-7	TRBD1	CASTTGTGVREQYF
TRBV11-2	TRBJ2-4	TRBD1	CASSYAGTGGDIQYF
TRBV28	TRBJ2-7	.	CASSPTVREQYF
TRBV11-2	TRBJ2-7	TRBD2	CASSLSGRALDEQYF
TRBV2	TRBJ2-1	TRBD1	CASKDRGFYNEQFF
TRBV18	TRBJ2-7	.	CASSPLGRGSYEQYF
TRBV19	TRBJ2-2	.	CASSIGRVGGELFF
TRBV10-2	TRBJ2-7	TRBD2	CASMGTSDEQYF
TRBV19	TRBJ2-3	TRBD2	CASSTIYIAGATDTQYF